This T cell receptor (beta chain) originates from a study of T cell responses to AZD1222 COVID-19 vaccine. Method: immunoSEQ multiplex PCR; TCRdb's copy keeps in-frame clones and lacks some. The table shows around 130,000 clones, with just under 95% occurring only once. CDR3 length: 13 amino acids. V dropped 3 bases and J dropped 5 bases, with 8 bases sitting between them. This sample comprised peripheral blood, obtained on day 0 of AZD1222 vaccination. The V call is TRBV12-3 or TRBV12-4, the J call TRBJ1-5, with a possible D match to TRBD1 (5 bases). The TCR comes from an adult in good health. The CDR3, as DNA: TGTGCCAGCAGTTTGGCGACAGATCAGCCCCAGCATTTT. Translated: CASSLATDQPQHF.